These T cell receptor beta chains were read from a single sample in a study of Ad26.COV2.S vaccination and SARS-CoV-2 variants. Sequencing was performed with immunoSEQ multiplex PCR; in TCRdb, only in-frame clones are kept and a portion is missing. The repertoire holds around 350,000 clones, 90% to 95% seen once, with 3.9% in the top ten. The sample in question was peripheral blood, obtained after recovery from COVID-19. These receptors originate from a human donor who had recovered from COVID-19. Each CDR3 is given with its conserved first and last residue. Each record gives: J gene, D gene, clone size, V gene, CDR3 protein, CDR3 DNA. D genes are given only for firm matches. Size values are once, few and many counts, or a class for expanded clones, and some rows have none.

TRBJ1-2	.	.	TRBV29-1	CSVGTGTKGYTF	TGCAGCGTTGGTACAGGGACGAAAGGCTACACCTTC
TRBJ2-4	TRBD1	once	TRBV5-1	CASSPGQGENIQYF	TGCGCCAGCAGCCCCGGACAGGGTGAAAACATTCAGTACTTC
TRBJ2-2	.	.	TRBV11-2	CASSPRQNSNTGELFF	TGTGCCAGCAGCCCACGACAGAATTCGAACACCGGGGAGCTGTTTTTT
TRBJ1-2	TRBD1	.	TRBV29-1	CSVAKGTGGVYGYTF	TGCAGCGTGGCCAAAGGGACAGGAGGCGTCTATGGCTACACCTTC
TRBJ1-1	TRBD1	.	TRBV12-3/TRBV12-4	CASSWTGNTEAFF	TGTGCCAGCAGTTGGACAGGGAACACTGAAGCTTTCTTT
TRBJ1-6	.	.	TRBV6-2/TRBV6-3	CASSASRGRGIPLHF	TGTGCCAGCAGTGCGTCACGAGGCAGGGGAATTCCCCTCCACTTT
TRBJ2-5	TRBD1	.	TRBV7-3	CASSSVGARGIETQYF	TGTGCCAGCAGCTCAGTTGGGGCCAGGGGGATAGAGACCCAGTACTTC
TRBJ1-2	.	.	TRBV12-5	CASGLDQAREGGYTF	TGTGCTAGTGGTTTGGATCAGGCCAGGGAAGGCGGCTACACCTTC
TRBJ2-3	.	.	TRBV4-2	CASSRAAGEPDTQYF	TGTGCCAGCAGCCGGGCGGCGGGTGAGCCAGATACGCAGTATTTT
TRBJ2-7	.	.	TRBV5-4	CASSLKGGPRSYEQYF	TGTGCCAGCAGCTTAAAGGGGGGCCCTAGGTCCTACGAGCAGTACTTC
TRBJ1-1	.	once	TRBV10-3	CAISESEFGLNTEAFF	TGTGCCATCAGTGAGTCGGAATTCGGCTTGAACACTGAAGCTTTCTTT
TRBJ2-7	TRBD1	once	TRBV6-6	CASSDRGLGEQYF	TGTGCCAGCAGTGACAGGGGGCTCGGGGAGCAGTACTTC
TRBJ1-1	.	.	TRBV6-5	CASTVITEAFF	TGTGCCAGCACCGTTATCACTGAAGCTTTCTTT
TRBJ1-5	.	.	TRBV7-6	CASSASLGGKDQPQHF	TGTGCCAGCAGCGCCTCCCTGGGGGGTAAGGATCAGCCCCAGCATTTT
TRBJ2-7	TRBD2	.	TRBV2	CASQIAGGYEQYF	TGTGCCAGCCAGATAGCGGGGGGTTACGAGCAGTACTTC
TRBJ2-3	TRBD2	.	TRBV6-1	CASSDGSGLAVGDTQYF	TGTGCCAGCAGTGATGGGTCTGGACTAGCGGTGGGGGATACGCAGTATTTT
TRBJ1-2	.	.	TRBV3-1/TRBV3-2	CASSQELAQGRSYGYTF	TGTGCCAGCAGCCAAGAACTCGCCCAGGGGAGAAGCTATGGCTACACCTTC
TRBJ1-6	.	.	TRBV27	CATAAREGNNSPLHF	TGTGCCACCGCCGCCAGGGAGGGGAACAATTCACCCCTCCACTTT
TRBJ2-2	.	.	TRBV19	CASQTRAGAGGELFF	TGTGCCAGTCAAACGCGGGCAGGTGCTGGCGGGGAGCTGTTTTTT
TRBJ1-1	.	.	TRBV12-3/TRBV12-4	CASSLNRATEAFF	TGTGCCAGCAGTTTGAATCGTGCCACTGAAGCTTTCTTT
TRBJ1-3	.	.	TRBV15	CATSRHEKSGNTIYF	TGTGCCACCAGCAGACATGAGAAGTCTGGAAACACCATATATTTT
TRBJ2-3	.	.	TRBV3-1/TRBV3-2	CASSQVRAGISTDTQYF	TGTGCCAGCAGCCAAGTGAGGGCGGGGATTAGCACAGATACGCAGTATTTT
TRBJ1-2	.	.	TRBV4-3	CASSQDSPGDGYTF	TGCGCCAGCAGCCAAGATTCCCCAGGCGATGGCTACACCTTC
TRBJ2-3	.	.	TRBV12-5	CASGLVLGGHPYSSTDTQYF	TGTGCTAGTGGTTTGGTACTTGGGGGGCACCCCTACTCTAGCACAGATACGCAGTATTTT
TRBJ2-2	.	.	TRBV7-9	CASSQDTGELFF	TGTGCCAGCAGCCAAGACACCGGGGAGCTGTTTTTT
TRBJ1-5	.	once	TRBV7-9	CASSGGAQQPQHF	TGTGCCAGCAGCGGGGGGGCCCAGCAGCCCCAGCATTTT
TRBJ1-2	.	.	TRBV20-1	CSARVLPGYTF	TGCAGTGCTAGAGTGCTCCCTGGCTACACCTTC
TRBJ2-7	TRBD2	.	TRBV2	CASSFSLAGDYEQYF	TGTGCCAGCAGTTTCAGTCTAGCGGGCGACTACGAGCAGTACTTC
TRBJ2-5	.	.	TRBV9	CASSVVGETQYF	TGTGCCAGCAGCGTAGTCGGGGAGACCCAGTACTTC
TRBJ1-1	TRBD1	.	TRBV19	CASRGTGGFTEAFF	TGTGCCAGTAGGGGGACAGGGGGTTTCACTGAAGCTTTCTTT
TRBJ1-2	.	.	TRBV7-2	CASSPAQGNYGYTF	TGTGCCAGCAGCCCAGCCCAGGGAAACTATGGCTACACCTTC
TRBJ2-3	.	.	TRBV21-1	CASTLWGDGWDTQYF	TGTGCCAGCACCCTCTGGGGGGACGGATGGGATACGCAGTATTTT
TRBJ1-3	.	few	TRBV7-9	CASSPPPGVSSGNTIYF	TGTGCCAGCAGCCCACCCCCAGGGGTCTCCTCTGGAAACACCATATATTTT
TRBJ1-2	TRBD1	.	TRBV6-5	CAVSGTVNYGYTF	TGTGCCGTATCCGGGACAGTTAACTATGGCTACACCTTC
TRBJ1-2	TRBD1	.	TRBV14	CASSQGDRDLNYGYTF	TGTGCCAGCAGCCAAGGGGACAGAGACCTTAACTATGGCTACACCTTC
TRBJ2-1	.	once	TRBV5-1	CASSTLGLESYNEQFF	TGCGCCAGCAGCACCCTGGGGCTGGAGTCCTACAATGAGCAGTTCTTC
TRBJ1-2	.	few	TRBV10-1	CASSSQVGKTEGYTF	TGCGCCAGCAGCTCCCAAGTTGGGAAAACGGAAGGCTACACCTTC
TRBJ2-6	.	.	TRBV7-9	CASSSRENGANVLTF	TGTGCCAGCAGCTCCCGGGAGAATGGGGCCAACGTCCTGACTTTC
TRBJ2-7	.	few	TRBV27	CASSSGGGISYEQYF	TGTGCCAGCAGTTCAGGCGGTGGGATATCCTACGAGCAGTACTTC
TRBJ1-2	.	.	TRBV3-1/TRBV3-2	CASSQEGTDGYTF	TGTGCCAGCAGCCAAGAAGGAACAGATGGCTACACCTTC
TRBJ2-1	TRBD2	.	TRBV11-2	CASSLLAGDHNEQFF	TGTGCCAGCAGCTTATTAGCGGGGGACCACAATGAGCAGTTCTTC
TRBJ1-5	.	.	TRBV6-5	CATGGGPSNQPQHF	TGTGCCACCGGGGGGGGTCCGAGCAATCAGCCCCAGCATTTT
TRBJ2-1	.	.	TRBV4-1	CASSQERGYNNEQFF	TGCGCCAGCAGCCAGGAACGCGGATATAACAATGAGCAGTTCTTC
TRBJ1-5	.	once	TRBV9	CASSVEAASNQPQHF	TGTGCCAGCAGCGTAGAGGCAGCTAGCAATCAGCCCCAGCATTTT
TRBJ1-2	.	.	TRBV2	CASTQGGHGYTF	TGTGCCAGCACTCAAGGAGGACATGGCTACACCTTC
TRBJ2-2	.	.	TRBV9	CASSVVDGAGELFF	TGTGCCAGCAGCGTAGTTGACGGGGCCGGGGAGCTGTTTTTT
TRBJ1-1	.	.	TRBV29-1	CSVAAVTEAFF	TGCAGCGTAGCAGCTGTCACTGAAGCTTTCTTT
TRBJ2-7	TRBD1	.	TRBV19	CASSATGVRYEQYF	TGTGCCAGTAGTGCGACAGGGGTTAGGTACGAGCAGTACTTC
TRBJ1-2	TRBD1	.	TRBV6-5	CASSPGQGALYGYTF	TGTGCCAGCAGCCCGGGACAGGGGGCACTCTATGGCTACACCTTC
TRBJ2-1	TRBD2	.	TRBV6-2/TRBV6-3	CASSQRGDEEQFF	TGTGCCAGCAGTCAGCGGGGGGACGAAGAGCAGTTCTTC
TRBJ2-1	.	.	TRBV5-4	CASSLGSGSSYNEQFF	TGTGCCAGCAGCTTGGGGTCAGGGAGCTCCTACAATGAGCAGTTCTTC
TRBJ1-2	.	.	TRBV29-1	CSVEDLGTGGYTF	.
TRBJ1-1	.	.	TRBV6-2/TRBV6-3	CASSWEYNTEAFF	TGTGCCAGCAGTTGGGAGTACAACACTGAAGCTTTCTTT
TRBJ1-4	.	.	TRBV12-3/TRBV12-4	CASSLFKGKLFF	TGTGCCAGCAGTTTATTTAAAGGAAAACTGTTTTTT
TRBJ2-7	TRBD1	.	TRBV2	CASTGGFNEQYF	TGTGCCAGCACAGGGGGCTTCAACGAGCAGTACTTC